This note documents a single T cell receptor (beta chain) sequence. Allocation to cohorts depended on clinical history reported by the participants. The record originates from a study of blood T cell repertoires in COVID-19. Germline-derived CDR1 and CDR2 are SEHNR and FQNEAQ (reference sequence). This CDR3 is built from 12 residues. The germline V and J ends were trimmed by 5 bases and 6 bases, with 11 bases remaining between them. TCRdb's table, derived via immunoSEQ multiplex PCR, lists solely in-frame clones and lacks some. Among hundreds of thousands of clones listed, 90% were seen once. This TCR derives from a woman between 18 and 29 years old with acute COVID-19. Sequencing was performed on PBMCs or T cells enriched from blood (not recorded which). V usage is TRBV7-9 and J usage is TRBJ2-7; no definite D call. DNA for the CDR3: TGTGCCAGCAGCCCCGAGCTGAGCGAGCAGTACTTC. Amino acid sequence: CASSPELSEQYF.